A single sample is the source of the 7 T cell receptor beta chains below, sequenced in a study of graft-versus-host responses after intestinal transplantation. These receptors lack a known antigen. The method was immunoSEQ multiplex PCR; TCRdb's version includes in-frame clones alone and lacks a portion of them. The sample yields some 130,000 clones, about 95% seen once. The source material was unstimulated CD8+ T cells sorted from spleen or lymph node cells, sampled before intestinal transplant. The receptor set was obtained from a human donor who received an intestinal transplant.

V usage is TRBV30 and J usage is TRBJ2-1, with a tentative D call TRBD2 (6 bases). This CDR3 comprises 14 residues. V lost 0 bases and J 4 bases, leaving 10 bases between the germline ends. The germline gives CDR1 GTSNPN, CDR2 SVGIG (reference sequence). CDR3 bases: TGTGCCTGGAGTGTGGGACTCTTATACAATGAGCAGTTCTTC. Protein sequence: CAWSVGLLYNEQFF.

CDR3 coding DNA: TGCGCCAGCAGCGTTACCAGGGGGAGCGAGCAGTACTTC. Its protein is CASSVTRGSEQYF. This chain uses TRBV4-1 with TRBJ2-5; 7 nucleotides match TRBD1. With the DNA end fitting TRBJ2-7 better, the J assignment may be wrong. The CDR3 spans 13 residues. Germline lookup yields CDR1 MGHRA and CDR2 YSYEKL.

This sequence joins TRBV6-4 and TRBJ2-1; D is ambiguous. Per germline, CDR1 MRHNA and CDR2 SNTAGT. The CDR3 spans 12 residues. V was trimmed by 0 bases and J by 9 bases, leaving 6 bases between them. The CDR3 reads CASSDSKGEQFF. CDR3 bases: TGTGCCAGCAGTGACTCGAAGGGTGAGCAGTTCTTC.

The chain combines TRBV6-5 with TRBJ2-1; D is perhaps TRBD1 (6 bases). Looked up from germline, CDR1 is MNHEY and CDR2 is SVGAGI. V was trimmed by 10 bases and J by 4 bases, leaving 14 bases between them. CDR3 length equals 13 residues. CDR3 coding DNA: TGTGCCACACCACAGGGCCCGTACAATGAGCAGTTCTTC. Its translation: CATPQGPYNEQFF.

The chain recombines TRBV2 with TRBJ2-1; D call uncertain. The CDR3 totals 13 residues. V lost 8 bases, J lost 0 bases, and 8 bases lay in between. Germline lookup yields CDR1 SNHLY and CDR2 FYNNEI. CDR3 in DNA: TGTGCCAGCCTTGAGAGCTCCTACAATGAGCAGTTCTTC. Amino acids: CASLESSYNEQFF.

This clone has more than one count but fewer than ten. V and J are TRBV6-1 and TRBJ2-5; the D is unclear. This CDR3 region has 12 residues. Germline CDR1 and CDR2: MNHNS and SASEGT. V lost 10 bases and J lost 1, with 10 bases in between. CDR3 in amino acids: CATRRLQETQYF. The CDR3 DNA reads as TGTGCCACTCGGCGGCTCCAAGAGACCCAGTACTTC.

The CDR3 loop is CASIPEGGSEQYF. The DNA of the CDR3 is TGCGCCAGCATCCCAGAGGGCGGGAGCGAGCAGTACTTC. The chain is built from TRBV4-1 and TRBJ2-5, with TRBD2 matching 7 bases. Judging by the DNA end, TRBJ2-7 fits better; the J call may be wrong. Germline CDR1 and CDR2: MGHRA and YSYEKL. CDR3 size: 13 residues.